These 27 T cell receptor beta chains came from one sample sequenced in a study of neurological immune-mediated disorders (dated by TCRdb to the late 2010s). Libraries were constructed by 5' RACE. For sequencing, an Illumina HiSeq 2500 was employed. TCRdb reworked the public reads: Q25 trimming with fastp, MiXCR clone assembly, productive beta chains retained. Rows with one shared CDR3 protein collapse into an entry with the most common genes and DNA. For this sample there are tens of thousands of distinct CDR3 sequences; around 13% appear just once. The top ten hold around 4% of the sample. The sequencing input was CD4+ T cells from blood. The receptors shown here come from a woman aged 55-70 years with HTLV-1-associated myelopathy (HAM/TSP).

This clonotype appeared many times. The CDR3 DNA reads TGCAGTGCTATACAGGGTACCTCTCGCGAGCAGTACTTC. Its protein product is CSAIQGTSREQYF. J is TRBJ2-7 and V is TRBV20-1, with D possibly being TRBD1 (6 bases). This CDR3 has 13 residues. V lost 4 bases to trimming and J lost 6 bases, with 16 bases between them. Germline V lookup: CDR1 DFQATT, CDR2 SNEGSKA (reference sequence).

V usage is TRBV3-1 and J usage is TRBJ2-3, with 13 positions matching TRBD2. The germline CDR1 and CDR2 sequences are LGHDT and YNNKEL (reference sequence). The CDR3 is 17 amino acids. J gave up 7 bases and V 3 bases, and 10 bases lay outside the gene matches. The CDR3 DNA is TGTGCCAGCAGCCACACTAGCGGGGGGGCCCTGTTGAATACGCAGTATTTT. Residues: CASSHTSGGALLNTQYF.

At least ten counts were recorded for this clonotype. Relative to the germline gene, one junction end is altered; a read error may explain this. The rearrangement links TRBV20-1 to TRBJ2-5; 11 nucleotides agree with TRBD2. This CDR3 spans 16 amino acids. Germline lookup yields CDR1 DFQATT and CDR2 SNEGSKA (reference sequence). This CDR3 is CNAVRILAGAQETQYF. The CDR3 DNA follows: TGCAATGCTGTGAGAATACTAGCGGGGGCACAAGAGACCCAGTACTTC.

This clonotype was recorded many times. The DNA of the CDR3 is TGCGCCAGCAGCCCCCCGCGACAGGGGCTCAATGAGCAGTTCTTC. Its translation is CASSPPRQGLNEQFF. This rearrangement joins TRBV5-1 to TRBJ2-1; TRBD1 agrees at 8 bases. The CDR3 length is 15 residues. V dropped 4 bases and J dropped 6; count of bases not matched to a gene: 9. Germline assignment: CDR1 SGHRS and CDR2 YFSETQ.

Ten or more counts support this clonotype. The rearrangement joins TRBV30 to TRBJ2-4, with 12 bases that match TRBD2. CDR1 and CDR2 from the germline V gene are GTSNPN and SVGIG (reference sequence). The junction had 11 bases not matched to a gene; V was cut back by 4 bases and J by 1 base. The CDR3 length is 18 residues. CDR3: CAWTSGGARHPAKNIQYF. The CDR3 bases are TGTGCCTGGACTAGCGGGGGGGCCAGGCACCCGGCCAAAAACATTCAGTACTTC. Full variable domain (rest looked up from reference TRBV30 and TRBJ2-4): SQTIHQWPATLVQPVGSPLSLECTVEGTSNPNLYWYRQAAGRGLQLLFYSVGIGQISSEVPQNLSASRPQDRQFILSSKKLLLSDSGFYLCAWTSGGARHPAKNIQYFGAGTRLSVL.

In this sample, this clonotype turned up many times. This chain links TRBV3-1 with TRBJ2-3, with D maybe TRBD2 (7 bases). The V end was cut by 3 bases, the J end by 2 bases, with 12 bases between. The germline V gene encodes CDR1 LGHDT and CDR2 YNNKEL (reference sequence). There are 15 residues in the CDR3. The CDR3 loop reads CASSQGGAYTDTQYF. The DNA of the CDR3 is TGTGCCAGCAGCCAGGGGGGGGCGTACACAGATACGCAGTATTTT.

This clonotype was counted ten times or more. The V gene is TRBV5-1, the J gene TRBJ1-1, with TRBD1 as a possible D gene (6 bases). Germline V lookup: CDR1 SGHRS, CDR2 YFSETQ. V dropped 2 bases and J dropped 8 bases, with 13 bases sitting between them. CDR3 size: 13 residues. The CDR3 bases are TGCGCCAGCAGCTTTCGAGACAGGTGGGAAGCTTTCTTT. Translating gives CASSFRDRWEAFF.

In the case of this clonotype: Without the conserved terminal phenylalanine or tryptophan, this CDR3 likely stems from a read error. The DNA is omitted, as the CDR3 cannot be located on it reliably, and the CDR3 follows TCRdb's listing. The chain links TRBV2 to TRBJ1-2. The CDR3 has 14 amino acids, counting both end residues. In germline, CDR1 is SNHLY, CDR2 FYNNEI. CDR3: CASTWGGANYGYTL.

The gene calls are TRBV6-1 and TRBJ2-7; D may match TRBD1 or TRBD2 (5 bases each). Germline CDR1 MNHNS, CDR2 SASEGT. The CDR3 runs to 15 residues. Trimming cost V 6 bases and J 2 bases, with 17 bases left between them. CDR3 loop: CASRPGPISAYEQYF. CDR3 nucleotides: TGTGCCAGCAGGCCGGGACCCATCTCGGCCTACGAGCAGTACTTC.

This clonotype was recorded many times. This chain links TRBV20-1 with TRBJ2-5; D is ambiguous. There are 14 residues in the CDR3. Germline V gene lookup returns CDR1 DFQATT and CDR2 SNEGSKA (reference sequence). Trimming removed 0 bases from V and 2 bases from J, with 10 bases in between. The CDR3 is CSARDLAGQETQYF. The CDR3 DNA sequence: TGCAGTGCTAGAGATCTCGCAGGTCAAGAGACCCAGTACTTC.

This clonotype was detected ten times or more. J is TRBJ2-2 and V is TRBV6-6; D is possibly TRBD1 (6 bases). V lost 2 bases and J lost 1, with 11 bases in between. CDR1 is MNHNY, CDR2 SVGAGI, per germline (reference sequence). The CDR3 is 16 residues long. CDR3 residues: CASSYGQKKNTGELFF. DNA of the CDR3: TGTGCCAGCAGTTACGGACAGAAGAAGAACACCGGGGAGCTGTTTTTT.

This clonotype was recorded many times. The J gene is TRBJ2-1, the V gene TRBV30; 11 positions agree with TRBD2. The CDR3 contains 17 residues. J lost 2 bases, V lost 6 bases, and 12 bases had no gene match. Germline lookup yields CDR1 GTSNPN and CDR2 SVGIG (reference sequence). CDR3 DNA: TGTGCCTGTACAGCGGCCCCGACTAGCGGGGCCTACAATGAGCAGTTCTTC. Its protein product is CACTAAPTSGAYNEQFF.

In this sample, this clonotype turned up many times. The chain uses TRBV5-1 and TRBJ2-3; 10 bases fit TRBD2. Trimming took 7 bases from V and 1 from J; bases not matched to a gene: 3. Germline loops: CDR1 SGHRS, CDR2 YFSETQ. The CDR3 runs 14 residues. The CDR3 bases are TGCGCCAGCCGCGGACTAGCGGGCACAGATACGCAGTATTTT. Encoded protein: CASRGLAGTDTQYF.

Ten or more counts support this clonotype. The rearrangement uses TRBV20-1 and TRBJ1-1; no clear D. The CDR3 is made up of 14 amino acids. V lost 0 bases and J lost 3, with 11 bases in between. Germline assignment: CDR1 DFQATT and CDR2 SNEGSKA (reference sequence). Written as DNA, the CDR3 is TGCAGTGCTAGAGATCGTACGTTGTACACTGAAGCTTTCTTT. The encoded protein is CSARDRTLYTEAFF.

This clonotype occurred many times. The rearrangement joins TRBV12-3 or TRBV12-4 to TRBJ2-1; 13 nucleotides agree with TRBD2. V was clipped by 5 bases and J by 10 bases; unmatched bases: 5. The CDR3 runs 14 residues. The CDR3 region is CASSTSGGAREQFF. In nucleotides, the CDR3 is TGTGCCAGCAGTACTAGCGGGGGGGCGAGGGAGCAGTTCTTC.

This chain uses TRBV20-1 with TRBJ2-5; D ambiguous. V was pared by 6 bases and J by 7 bases, with 12 bases between. The length of the CDR3 is 11 residues. CDR1 is DFQATT, CDR2 SNEGSKA, per germline (reference sequence). CDR3 sequence (DNA): TGCAGTGCCCCGGCCTGGCGGACCCAGTACTTC. This gives the protein CSAPAWRTQYF.

This clonotype was counted ten times or more. The chain uses TRBV7-8 and TRBJ1-1; D is unclear. The CDR3 sequence is 13 residues long. From germline, CDR1 is SGHVS and CDR2 FQNEAQ. V shed 3 bases and J shed 0 bases, with 5 bases lying between them. The CDR3: CASSFSLNTEAFF. In DNA form, the CDR3 reads TGTGCCAGCAGCTTCAGCCTGAACACTGAAGCTTTCTTT. Filled out from reference TRBV7-8 and TRBJ1-1, the complete variable domain reads GAGVSQSPRYKVAKRGQDVALRCDPISGHVSLFWYQQALGQGPEFLTYFQNEAQLDKSGLPSDRFFAERPEGSVSTLKIQRTQQEDSAVYLCASSFSLNTEAFFGQGTRLTVV.

This clonotype was found many times. The CDR3 protein is CASSLEGRAGYTF. The CDR3 DNA reads as TGTGCCAGCAGCTTAGAGGGTAGGGCTGGCTACACCTTC. This sequence joins TRBV11-2 and TRBJ1-2; the D is unclear. The CDR3 loop spans 13 amino acids. The V end lost 0 bases, the J end lost 7 bases, and 9 bases lay between the germline ends. CDR1 is SGHAT and CDR2 is FQNNGV in the germline V gene. The variable domain in full, with the rest retrieved from reference TRBV11-2 and TRBJ1-2, is EAGVAQSPRYKIIEKRQSVAFWCNPISGHATLYWYQQILGQGPKLLIQFQNNGVVDDSQLPKDRFSAERLKGVDSTLKIQPAKLEDSAVYLCASSLEGRAGYTFGSGTRLTVV.

The V gene is TRBV20-1, the J gene TRBJ2-1; 7 nucleotides align to TRBD2. Looked up from germline, CDR1 is DFQATT and CDR2 is SNEGSKA (reference sequence). This CDR3 has 15 residues. Unmatched junction bases numbered 10, after V lost 6 bases and J lost 2 bases. CDR3 residues: CSAAELGGAYNEQFF. The CDR3 DNA reads TGCAGTGCGGCAGAGCTGGGAGGGGCCTACAATGAGCAGTTCTTC.

CDR3 DNA: TGCAGTGCTAGAACCGGAGGGGGTCCTGGCACAGATACGCAGTATTTT. Translated: CSARTGGGPGTDTQYF. The chain recombines TRBV20-1 with TRBJ2-3; D could derive from TRBD1 or TRBD2 (6 bases each). V shed 2 bases and J shed 1 base, with 16 bases lying between them. Germline values: CDR1 DFQATT, CDR2 SNEGSKA (reference sequence). The CDR3 extends over 16 amino acids.

This clonotype was seen many times. The V gene is TRBV29-1, the J gene TRBJ1-2; TRBD1 aligns across 9 bases. Germline assignment: CDR1 SQVTM and CDR2 ANQGSEA. The V segment lost 3 bases and the J segment 7 bases; nucleotides outside the gene matches: 12. The CDR3 sequence is 15 residues long. CDR3 region: CSVDRSGQGASGYTF. The CDR3 DNA is TGCAGCGTTGACCGATCGGGACAGGGTGCCAGTGGCTACACCTTC.

This clonotype has a handful of counts. This rearrangement joins TRBV12-3 or TRBV12-4 to TRBJ1-2; D remains ambiguous. V gave up 3 bases and J gave up 4 bases, with 9 bases separating them. The CDR3 has 13 residues. The CDR3 nucleotides read TGTGCCAGCAGTTTCCGCGCCCTCTATGGCTACACCTTC. Translation gives CASSFRALYGYTF.

This clonotype was detected many times. The rearrangement joins TRBV20-1 to TRBJ2-1; 11 bases map to TRBD2. After removal of 8 bases from V and 6 bases from J, the junction contained 6 bases not matched to a gene. This CDR3 is built from 13 residues. CDR1 is DFQATT and CDR2 is SNEGSKA in the germline V gene (reference sequence). CDR3: CSSTSGGGNEQFF. Here the CDR3 DNA reads TGCAGTTCTACTAGCGGGGGTGGCAATGAGCAGTTCTTC.

At least ten counts were recorded for this clonotype. This chain uses TRBV5-1 with TRBJ2-2; D is uncertain. Trimming shortened V by 4 bases and J by 1 base, and 8 bases separated the two germline ends. Germline CDR1 SGHRS, CDR2 YFSETQ. The CDR3 covers 14 residues. CDR3 nucleotide sequence: TGCGCCAGCAGCCGGGCCATGAACACCGGGGAGCTGTTTTTT. Translating it yields CASSRAMNTGELFF.

Many counts were recorded for this clonotype. The chain links TRBV7-9 to TRBJ2-3; 11 bases match TRBD2. Germline CDR1 reads SEHNR; CDR2 reads FQNEAQ (reference sequence). This CDR3 is 18 amino acids long. V shed 2 bases, J shed 4 bases, and the junction held 11 bases outside the gene matches. In DNA, the CDR3 is TGTGCCAGCAGCTTATTAATTCGACTAGCGGGGTCCCCAGATACGCAGTATTTT. Protein product: CASSLLIRLAGSPDTQYF.

This clonotype was picked up many times. The chain couples TRBV20-1 to TRBJ2-7; D call uncertain. V lost 1 base to trimming and J lost 0 bases, with 13 bases between them. Per the germline V gene, CDR1 is DFQATT and CDR2 is SNEGSKA (reference sequence). This CDR3 spans 15 amino acids. CDR3 nucleotides: TGCAGTGCTAGAGGCAACAGCCTAGGCTCCTACGAGCAGTACTTC. Protein: CSARGNSLGSYEQYF.

This clonotype came up many times. The chain is built from TRBV5-1 and TRBJ2-1; D is unresolved. The germline gives CDR1 SGHRS, CDR2 YFSETQ. V was shortened by 1 base and J by 9 bases, with 14 bases between the two germline ends. The CDR3 has 14 residues. The DNA for the CDR3 is TGCGCCAGCAGCTTGAACCCTGCTCTTAGTGAGCAGTTCTTC. Protein product: CASSLNPALSEQFF.